These 27 T cell receptor beta chains were sequenced from one sample in a study of T cell repertoires in cytomegalovirus infection. TCRdb re-called the reads with MiXCR, one entry per CDR3 protein. The sample has approximately 730,000 distinct CDR3 sequences; roughly 33% are singletons. Their cognate antigens are unknown. Specimen: cultured PBMCs, collected from culture after CMV antigen stimulation. The receptors originated from a human donor in good health (CMV status not recorded). Some clones in this sample may be carry-over from other donors' samples.

This clonotype was counted between two and nine times. In DNA, the CDR3 is TGTGCCAGCAGTTTTGGCGGGAGGGTCAATGAGCAGTTCTTC. Protein sequence: CASSFGGRVNEQFF. The chain combines TRBV27 with TRBJ2-1, with 9 nucleotides matching TRBD2. CDR3 size: 14 residues. Germline V CDR1 and CDR2: MNHEY, SMNVEV (reference sequence). After removal of 3 bases from V and 6 bases from J, the junction contained 3 bases not matched to a gene.

This clonotype was recorded at least ten times. The gene calls are TRBV7-6 and TRBJ2-5; TRBD1 is a possible D gene (5 bases). This CDR3 comprises 16 residues. The germline CDR1 and CDR2 sequences are SGHVS and FNYEAQ. The ends were cut back, 2 bases at V and 0 bases at J, with 13 bases in the middle. DNA of the CDR3: TGTGCCAGCAGCTTAAGGTACAGGAAGAACCAAGAGACCCAGTACTTC. It encodes CASSLRYRKNQETQYF.

This clonotype was counted a few times. This chain connects TRBV27 to TRBJ2-7; D may be TRBD1 (6 bases). V was pared by 3 bases and J by 3 bases, with 18 bases between. The CDR3 length is 16 residues. CDR1 is MNHEY, CDR2 SMNVEV, per germline (reference sequence). The CDR3 sequence is CASSFSPRGRFYEQYF. For the CDR3, the DNA is TGTGCCAGCAGTTTCTCCCCCAGGGGTCGGTTCTACGAGCAGTACTTC.

This clonotype was found a few times. V gene TRBV7-6 combines with J gene TRBJ2-3, with a possible D match to TRBD2 (6 bases). This CDR3 region has 14 residues. Trimming removed 9 bases from V and 4 bases from J, with 17 bases in between. Per germline, CDR1 SGHVS and CDR2 FNYEAQ. CDR3 nucleotides: TGTGCCAGTGGAGGGAGCCCCGGGTCAGATACGCAGTATTTT. It yields the protein CASGGSPGSDTQYF.

The rearrangement joins TRBV6-5 to TRBJ2-1; no clear D gene. Germline V gene lookup returns CDR1 MNHEY and CDR2 SVGAGI. This CDR3 has 13 amino acids. V gave up 4 bases and J gave up 5 bases, with 9 bases separating them. The CDR3 spells CASSFTGHNEQFF. CDR3 sequence (DNA): TGTGCCAGCAGTTTTACCGGGCACAATGAGCAGTTCTTC.

The chain uses TRBV7-4 and TRBJ1-1; the match to TRBD1 covers 9 bases. The V gene end was trimmed by 5 bases and the J gene end by 1 base; junction bases not matched to a gene: 11. This CDR3 is 17 amino acids long. Germline V gene sequence: CDR1 SGHVT, CDR2 SQSDAQ. The CDR3 loop is CASSPVPGQGRNTEAFF. The CDR3 DNA reads as TGTGCCAGCAGCCCTGTCCCGGGACAGGGAAGGAACACTGAAGCTTTCTTT.

The chain is built from TRBV10-2 and TRBJ2-3, with TRBD2 identical over 8 bases. The CDR3 covers 15 residues. V gave up 8 bases and J gave up 1 base; unmatched junction bases: 8. Germline CDR1 is WSHSY and CDR2 is SAAADI. CDR3 sequence (DNA): TGCGCCAGCTCAACGGGGGGGTCTGGCACAGATACGCAGTATTTT. It codes for CASSTGGSGTDTQYF.

The chain links TRBV6-5 to TRBJ1-3, with D hard to call. CDR1 is MNHEY and CDR2 is SVGAGI in the germline V gene. The CDR3 sequence is 15 residues long. Trimming took off 4 bases at V and 0 bases at J, with 10 bases between the two ends. The CDR3 bases are TGTGCCAGCAGTTTGCGTTGGAGCTCTGGAAACACCATATATTTT. As protein: CASSLRWSSGNTIYF.

The sample holds one count of this clonotype. The gene calls are TRBV7-6 and TRBJ1-1; TRBD1 matches 10 bases. In germline, CDR1 is SGHVS, CDR2 FNYEAQ. The CDR3 extends over 16 amino acids. J lost 4 bases, V lost 4 bases, and 9 bases had no gene match. Here the CDR3 reads CASSSDAGTGVTEAFF. The DNA for the CDR3 is TGTGCCAGCAGCTCAGACGCCGGGACAGGGGTCACTGAAGCTTTCTTT.

CDR3 in DNA: TGTGCCAGCAGCAAATCAGGTATAGCTTTCTTT. Amino acid sequence: CASSKSGIAFF. The chain carries TRBV12-3 or TRBV12-4 and TRBJ1-1; D is ambiguous. V lost 6 bases and J 10 bases, leaving 12 bases between the germline ends. The CDR3 spans 11 residues.

The rearrangement uses TRBV27 and TRBJ2-3, with 8 bases that match TRBD2. V was pared by 2 bases and J by 4 bases, with 11 bases of the junction left unmatched. In germline, CDR1 is MNHEY, CDR2 SMNVEV (reference sequence). The CDR3 has 17 residues. This CDR3 reads CASSLLAGGVPPDTQYF. The CDR3, as DNA: TGTGCCAGCAGTTTACTGGCGGGAGGAGTCCCCCCAGATACGCAGTATTTT.

This clonotype was counted ten times or more. V gene TRBV12-3 or TRBV12-4 combines with J gene TRBJ2-3, with 10 positions matching TRBD1. The CDR3 contains 14 residues. With 6 bases clipped from V and 3 bases from J, the junction kept 3 bases outside the gene matches. The CDR3 coding sequence is TGTGCCAGCAGCCCGGGACAGGGGACAGATACGCAGTATTTT. This gives the protein CASSPGQGTDTQYF.

The chain couples TRBV20-1 to TRBJ2-1; D ambiguous. The V and J ends lost 0 bases and 5 bases respectively, with 8 bases between them. The CDR3 sequence is 13 residues long. CDR1 and CDR2 (germline): DFQATT, SNEGSKA (reference sequence). CDR3 amino acids: CSARDLGHNEQFF. The CDR3 DNA follows: TGCAGTGCTAGAGATCTAGGGCACAATGAGCAGTTCTTC.

The chain joins TRBV20-1 to TRBJ2-7, with D perhaps matching TRBD1 (6 bases). This CDR3 comprises 14 residues. Between the trimmed V and J ends, which lost 5 bases and 0 bases, there was a span of 14 bases. Germline values: CDR1 DFQATT, CDR2 SNEGSKA (reference sequence). As DNA, the CDR3 is TGCAGTGCTCCCTCGACAGGCCTCTCCTACGAGCAGTACTTC. Translating it yields CSAPSTGLSYEQYF.

This clonotype was seen repeatedly, ten times or more. It may be a read error: a sequence one base away is much more abundant. The chain links TRBV7-2 to TRBJ1-5; 7 bases line up with TRBD1. CDR1 and CDR2 (germline): SGHTA, FQGNSA. V lost 4 bases to trimming and J lost 6 bases; unmatched junction nucleotides: 3. This CDR3 is 13 amino acids long. DNA of the CDR3: TGTGCCAGCAGCTCCAGGGGGGGTCAGCCCCAGCATTTT. Translation gives CASSSRGGQPQHF.

This clonotype was seen just once. The J gene is TRBJ2-1, the V gene TRBV20-1; unclear D gene. In germline, CDR1 is DFQATT, CDR2 SNEGSKA (reference sequence). CDR3 length: 15 residues. V dropped 6 bases and J dropped 0 bases, with 15 bases sitting between them. As DNA, the CDR3 is TGCAGTGCGGGAAGTGGGTGGAGCTCCTACAATGAGCAGTTCTTC. Encoded protein: CSAGSGWSSYNEQFF.

This clonotype has just a few counts. The V and J genes are TRBV20-1 and TRBJ2-1; D not resolved. V was pared by 3 bases and J by 0 bases, with 6 bases between. This CDR3 has 13 amino acids. The V gene's germline CDR1 is DFQATT and CDR2 SNEGSKA (reference sequence). DNA of the CDR3: TGCAGTGCTAGTGGTGACTCCTACAATGAGCAGTTCTTC. It translates to CSASGDSYNEQFF.

This chain joins TRBV18 and TRBJ1-3; D uncertain. Between the trimmed V and J ends, which lost 0 bases and 4 bases, there was a span of 10 bases. The germline gives CDR1 KGHSH, CDR2 LQKENI. This CDR3 has 15 residues. The CDR3, as DNA: TGTGCCAGCTCACCACCTCCTGGTCCAGGAAACACCATATATTTT. This encodes CASSPPPGPGNTIYF.

This clonotype has only a few counts. One end of the junction does not line up with germline, which may come from a read error. The genes are TRBV5-3 and TRBJ1-2; 8 bases agree with TRBD1. TRBV5-3 has ORF status, its function being uncertain. This CDR3 region has 15 residues. The CDR3 loop reads CASSLRDRNLYGYTF. CDR3 sequence (DNA): TGTGCCAGCAGCTTGAGGGACAGGAACCTCTATGGCTACACCTTC.

The chain combines TRBV6-1 with TRBJ1-5; TRBD1 is a possible D gene (5 bases). This CDR3 comprises 14 residues. The V and J ends lost 2 bases and 8 bases respectively, with 13 bases between them. The V gene's germline CDR1 is MNHNS and CDR2 SASEGT. DNA of the CDR3: TGTGCCAGCAGTGAAACCGGGACCGGTGAGCCCCAGCATTTT. Its protein product is CASSETGTGEPQHF.

This clonotype was counted ten times or more. The chain combines TRBV7-2 with TRBJ2-3; D unresolved. The CDR3 is 13 residues long. Germline V gene sequence: CDR1 SGHTA, CDR2 FQGNSA. Trimming left V 5 bases short and J 8 bases short, with 14 bases between. Written as DNA, the CDR3 is TGTGCCAGCAGCCCGACCCTTCTTTTTACGCAGTATTTT. Encoded protein: CASSPTLLFTQYF.

The chain combines TRBV3-1 with TRBJ2-1, with 8 nucleotides matching TRBD2. Germline CDR1 is LGHDT and CDR2 is YNNKEL (reference sequence). CDR3 length: 15 amino acids. J was trimmed by 5 bases and V by 3 bases; bases with no gene match: 6. CDR3 sequence: CASSHVGLGDNEQFF. The CDR3, as DNA: TGTGCCAGCAGCCATGTGGGACTAGGGGACAATGAGCAGTTCTTC.

The V call is TRBV10-3, the J call TRBJ2-1, with no clear D. CDR1 is ENHRY, CDR2 SYGVKD, per germline. The CDR3 loop spans 12 amino acids. Trimming removed 0 bases from V and 6 bases from J, with 3 bases in between. The chain's CDR3 is CAISESSNEQFF. For the CDR3, the DNA is TGTGCCATCAGTGAGTCGAGCAATGAGCAGTTCTTC.

This clonotype was counted between two and nine times. This rearrangement joins TRBV12-3 or TRBV12-4 to TRBJ2-3, with TRBD2 matching 9 bases. The J segment lost 1 base and the V segment lost 1 base, leaving 3 bases of the junction unmatched. The CDR3 length is 16 residues. CDR3 sequence reads: CASSLGSGGRTDTQYF. CDR3 in DNA: TGTGCCAGCAGTTTAGGTAGCGGGGGCCGCACAGATACGCAGTATTTT.

The chain recombines TRBV12-3 or TRBV12-4 with TRBJ2-7; TRBD2 agrees at 11 bases. The CDR3 consists of 13 residues. V lost 6 bases and J lost 4; bases outside the gene matches: 2. CDR3 in DNA: TGTGCCAGCAGGCGACTAGCGGGATACGAGCAGTACTTC. Translation: CASRRLAGYEQYF.

The chain carries TRBV6-6 and TRBJ2-3; 9 positions match TRBD2. CDR1 MNHNY and CDR2 SVGAGI come from the germline V gene (reference sequence). The CDR3 runs 19 residues. V was pared by 1 base and J by 3 bases, with 14 bases of the junction left unmatched. The CDR3 is CASSYLSLLLAGRTDTQYF. CDR3 bases: TGTGCCAGCAGTTACTTGTCGTTATTGCTAGCGGGACGGACAGATACGCAGTATTTT.

The sample holds a few counts of this clonotype. V usage is TRBV20-1 and J usage is TRBJ1-1; D not certain. This CDR3 has 14 residues. Germline V gene sequence: CDR1 DFQATT, CDR2 SNEGSKA (reference sequence). V gave up 3 bases and J gave up 1 base, with 12 bases separating them. The CDR3 is CSASKVTKNTEAFF. The CDR3 DNA sequence: TGCAGTGCTAGTAAGGTGACAAAGAACACTGAAGCTTTCTTT.